This TCR beta chain was sequenced during a study of cytomegalovirus exposure and HLA in healthy donors. Amplification used 60 Vbeta primers and 13 Jbeta primers. The assay was immunoSEQ multiplex PCR, and TCRdb's table has in-frame clones only and misses some. The profile shows around 230,000 clones, around 79% of them singletons. The CDR3 contains 17 residues. The V end was cut by 3 bases, the J end by 4 bases, with 18 bases between. Germline V gene sequence: CDR1 SGHTA, CDR2 FQGNSA. The origin of this receptor is a male donor in good health and CMV-seronegative. This chain joins TRBV7-2 and TRBJ2-2, with a possible D match to TRBD2 (5 bases). The material sequenced was PBMCs. The CDR3 is CASSFGGLGSSTGELFF. CDR3 DNA: TGTGCCAGCAGCTTCGGCGGACTCGGGTCGAGCACCGGGGAGCTGTTTTTT. Supplemented by reference TRBV7-2 and TRBJ2-2, the full variable domain reads GAGVSQSPSNKVTEKGKDVELRCDPISGHTALYWYRQSLGQGLEFLIYFQGNSAPDKSGLPSDRFSAERTGGSVSTLTIQRTQQEDSAVYLCASSFGGLGSSTGELFFGEGSRLTVL.